What follows are 5 T cell receptor beta chains derived from one specimen sequenced in a study of cytomegalovirus exposure and HLA in healthy donors. Use of 60 Vbeta and 13 Jbeta primers characterized the PCR. Produced via immunoSEQ multiplex PCR; TCRdb's table is partial and in-frame only. The table includes 110,000 to 150,000 clones, around four fifths detected once. What was sequenced was PBMCs. Receptors were obtained from a female donor in good health and CMV-seronegative.

The chain uses TRBV29-1 and TRBJ2-7; D gene ambiguous. Germline CDR1 and CDR2: SQVTM and ANQGSEA. Trimming removed 4 bases from V and 0 bases from J, with 4 bases in between. CDR3 length: 11 residues. The CDR3 protein is CSVGYSYEQYF. In nucleotides, the CDR3 is TGCAGCGTTGGTTACTCCTACGAGCAGTACTTC.

The chain links TRBV4-2 to TRBJ1-6; D not certain. The germline gives CDR1 LGHNA, CDR2 YNFKEQ. The V and J ends lost 0 bases and 6 bases respectively, with 15 bases between them. The CDR3 is made up of 17 amino acids. The CDR3 DNA is TGTGCCAGCAGCCAAGAGTACCAGGTCGAAATTAATTCACCCCTCCACTTT. Protein sequence: CASSQEYQVEINSPLHF.

This chain connects TRBV30 to TRBJ1-2; 10 bases line up with TRBD1. Trimming cost V 5 bases and J 4 bases; bases outside gene matches: 13. Germline lookup yields CDR1 GTSNPN and CDR2 SVGIG (reference sequence). This CDR3 spans 16 amino acids. CDR3: CAWWGQGSSLFYGYTF. CDR3 nucleotides: TGTGCCTGGTGGGGACAGGGGAGTTCGTTGTTCTATGGCTACACCTTC.

The chain employs TRBV2 and TRBJ2-7, with D possibly being TRBD1 (7 bases). V was pared by 7 bases and J by 2 bases, with 24 bases between. The V gene's germline CDR1 is SNHLY and CDR2 FYNNEI. This CDR3 has 17 residues. The CDR3 spells CASTLGAPGGITYEQYF. In DNA form, the CDR3 reads TGTGCCAGCACCCTCGGGGCCCCAGGGGGGATTACCTACGAGCAGTACTTC.

The CDR3 DNA reads TGTGCCAGCAGCCAAGATATGGAGGGGCCGGAATACTATGGCTACACCTTC. This sequence encodes CASSQDMEGPEYYGYTF. The chain uses TRBV14 and TRBJ1-2, with a weak D call TRBD1 (5 bases). The CDR3 has 17 amino acids. With 0 bases removed from V and 3 bases from J, the gap between germline ends came to 17 bases. Germline values: CDR1 SGHDN, CDR2 FVKESK.